Below, 21 T cell receptor beta chains from the same sample are listed, as sequenced in a study of blood T cell repertoires in COVID-19. Only in-frame clones appear in the TCRdb table, and some are missing; sequencing was by immunoSEQ multiplex PCR. The sample has about 70,000 clones, about 73% seen once. Source material: peripheral blood. The receptors were sampled from a woman in her 70s with acute or convalescent COVID-19.

This sequence joins TRBV2 and TRBJ2-5; 8 bases fit TRBD2. The germline gives CDR1 SNHLY, CDR2 FYNNEI. The CDR3 contains 15 residues. J was trimmed by 5 bases and V by 11 bases; bases with no gene match: 16. The CDR3 region is CAVPPGVAGSETQYF. Written as DNA, the CDR3 is TGTGCCGTCCCTCCGGGAGTAGCGGGGTCCGAGACCCAGTACTTC.

This chain uses TRBV7-2 with TRBJ1-2; 8 nucleotides align to TRBD1. CDR1 SGHTA and CDR2 FQGNSA come from the germline V gene. Losses at the gene ends were 5 bases for V and 7 bases for J; bases not matched to a gene: 6. This CDR3 has 13 residues. For the CDR3, the DNA is TGTGCCAGCAGCCCCCAGGGGGCGAGTGGCTACACCTTC. Translating gives CASSPQGASGYTF.

This clone occurred a few times. The chain recombines TRBV29-1 with TRBJ1-2; D unresolved. The CDR3 is made up of 12 amino acids. V was cut by 3 bases and J by 8 bases, with 13 bases left in between. Per the germline V gene, CDR1 is SQVTM and CDR2 is ANQGSEA. The CDR3 region has the DNA TGCAGCGTTGAGGGAGGGTCAGGCGGCTACACCTTC. It is translated as CSVEGGSGGYTF.

The V and J genes are TRBV10-1 and TRBJ2-3; D perhaps matches TRBD2 (6 bases). Per germline, CDR1 WNHNN and CDR2 SYGVQD (reference sequence). CDR3 size: 16 residues. The germline V and J ends were trimmed by 3 bases and 2 bases, with 15 bases remaining between them. The DNA of the CDR3 is TGCGCCAGCAGTGACCGGGCTAGCGCCCACACAGATACGCAGTATTTT. Translating it yields CASSDRASAHTDTQYF.

The chain combines TRBV12-3 or TRBV12-4 with TRBJ2-5; no clear D. The CDR3 is 12 residues long. V shed 3 bases and J shed 5 bases, with 7 bases lying between them. CDR3 sequence: CASSLARETQYF. In DNA form, the CDR3 reads TGTGCCAGCAGTTTGGCGCGGGAGACCCAGTACTTC.

The chain links TRBV28 to TRBJ1-4, with D perhaps TRBD1 (5 bases). Germline-derived CDR1 and CDR2 are MDHEN and SYDVKM. CDR3 length equals 12 residues. V lost 5 bases and J 8 bases, leaving 9 bases between the germline ends. This chain's CDR3 is CASSDPGEKLFF. In nucleotides, the CDR3 is TGTGCCAGCAGTGACCCAGGGGAAAAACTGTTTTTT.

The chain recombines TRBV6-1 with TRBJ1-1; no clear D. Trimming took off 0 bases at V and 0 bases at J, with 11 bases between the two ends. Per the germline V gene, CDR1 is MNHNS and CDR2 is SASEGT. The CDR3 loop spans 16 amino acids. The CDR3: CASSEAVGVMNTEAFF. The CDR3, as DNA: TGTGCCAGCAGTGAAGCGGTAGGAGTAATGAACACTGAAGCTTTCTTT.

The chain couples TRBV11-3 to TRBJ2-1, with D maybe TRBD2 (6 bases). The ends were cut back, 1 base at V and 8 bases at J, with 21 bases in the middle. The CDR3 covers 17 residues. Germline CDR1 reads SGHNT; CDR2 reads YENEEA. For the CDR3, the DNA is TGTGCCAGCAGCTTAGGGGAATCTGGGGGGTTTTTGGATGAGCAGTTCTTC. It codes for CASSLGESGGFLDEQFF.

The chain links TRBV11-2 to TRBJ1-2; 8 nucleotides agree with TRBD1. Germline CDR1 and CDR2: SGHAT and FQNNGV. V gave up 5 bases and J gave up 2 bases; unmatched junction bases: 7. The CDR3 totals 15 residues. The CDR3 sequence: CASSTKTGANYGYTF. The CDR3 DNA is TGTGCCAGCAGCACCAAGACAGGGGCCAACTATGGCTACACCTTC.

The chain uses TRBV6-6 and TRBJ2-3, with TRBD2 identical over 10 bases. The CDR3 has 13 residues. Germline V gene lookup returns CDR1 MNHNY and CDR2 SVGAGI (reference sequence). Losses at the gene ends were 3 bases for V and 8 bases for J; bases not matched to a gene: 2. The CDR3 protein is CASSYLAGATQYF. As DNA, the CDR3 is TGTGCCAGCAGTTATCTAGCGGGAGCTACGCAGTATTTT.

The chain joins TRBV9 to TRBJ1-2, with a weak D call TRBD1 (6 bases). Between the trimmed V and J ends, which lost 4 bases and 2 bases, there was a span of 12 bases. CDR3 length: 14 residues. CDR1 and CDR2 from the germline V gene are SGDLS and YYNGEE. CDR3: CASSKDSANYGYTF. CDR3 in DNA: TGTGCCAGCAGCAAGGACAGTGCCAACTATGGCTACACCTTC.

This clone appeared a few times. This sequence joins TRBV27 and TRBJ1-6; D possibly corresponds to TRBD1 (5 bases). This CDR3 comprises 16 residues. Trimming cost V 0 bases and J 7 bases, with 13 bases left between them. Germline values: CDR1 MNHEY, CDR2 SMNVEV (reference sequence). CDR3 region: CASSLSRDWSNSPLHF. The CDR3 nucleotides read TGTGCCAGCAGTTTATCCCGGGACTGGTCGAATTCACCCCTCCACTTT.

This rearrangement joins TRBV29-1 to TRBJ1-2, with D hard to call. The CDR3 contains 13 residues. The V and J ends lost 1 base and 4 bases respectively, with 10 bases between them. In germline, CDR1 is SQVTM, CDR2 ANQGSEA. CDR3 residues: CSVEGKPIYGYTF. CDR3 DNA: TGCAGCGTTGAAGGAAAGCCCATCTATGGCTACACCTTC.

The J gene is TRBJ1-1, the V gene TRBV6-5; no definite D call. V lost 6 bases to trimming and J lost 3 bases, with 11 bases between them. The CDR3 covers 13 residues. Looked up from germline, CDR1 is MNHEY and CDR2 is SVGAGI. The CDR3 coding sequence is TGTGCCAGCAGGAACATACGGGACACTGAAGCTTTCTTT. This gives the protein CASRNIRDTEAFF.

CDR3 sequence: CASSRGGGAEAFF. The DNA of the CDR3 is TGTGCCAGTAGCCGCGGCGGAGGGGCCGAAGCTTTCTTT. This chain connects TRBV19 to TRBJ1-1, with D perhaps TRBD1 (5 bases). V was trimmed by 6 bases and J by 8 bases, leaving 16 bases between them. Looked up from germline, CDR1 is LNHDA and CDR2 is SQIVND (reference sequence). This CDR3 is 13 amino acids long.

This rearrangement joins TRBV28 to TRBJ1-6; D may be TRBD1 (5 bases). Germline V gene data show CDR1 as MDHEN and CDR2 as SYDVKM. Trimming removed 7 bases at V and 7 bases at J, with 17 bases between. CDR3 length: 15 residues. CDR3: CASTLGGEENSPLHF. For the CDR3, the DNA is TGTGCCAGCACCCTGGGGGGGGAAGAGAATTCACCCCTCCACTTT.

The chain joins TRBV19 to TRBJ2-1, with 7 bases matching TRBD1. With 7 bases clipped from V and 4 bases from J, the junction kept 13 bases outside the gene matches. The germline V gene encodes CDR1 LNHDA and CDR2 SQIVND (reference sequence). The CDR3 loop spans 16 amino acids. In DNA form, the CDR3 reads TGTGCCAGTACCCCAACCGGGACAGAGAAGTACAATGAGCAGTTCTTC. This gives the protein CASTPTGTEKYNEQFF. The full variable domain, rest sourced from reference TRBV19 and TRBJ2-1, is DGGITQSPKYLFRKEGQNVTLSCEQNLNHDAMYWYRQDPGQGLRLIYYSQIVNDFQKGDIAEGYSVSREKKESFPLTVTSAQKNPTAFYLCASTPTGTEKYNEQFFGPGTRLTVL.

CDR3 DNA: TGTGCCAGCAGCCAAGTGGCCGGGGGGGCTTTTGAGCAGTTCTTC. Its protein product is CASSQVAGGAFEQFF. The chain has TRBV3-1 (or the pseudogene TRBV3-2) and TRBJ2-1; 8 bases match TRBD2. This CDR3 is 15 amino acids long. V shed 1 base and J 9 bases; nucleotides not matched to a gene: 8. Germline V CDR1 and CDR2: LGHDT, YNNKEL (reference sequence).

The CDR3 sequence is CASRRQPGELFF. The CDR3 coding sequence is TGTGCCAGCCGGCGACAGCCCGGGGAGCTGTTTTTT. This chain joins TRBV2 and TRBJ2-2; a possible D gene is TRBD1 (5 bases). V lost 8 bases and J 6 bases, leaving 10 bases between the germline ends. This CDR3 is built from 12 residues. Germline-derived CDR1 and CDR2 are SNHLY and FYNNEI.

The chain carries TRBV28 and TRBJ1-1; no firm D call. Trimming took off 5 bases at V and 4 bases at J, with 11 bases between the two ends. Germline-derived CDR1 and CDR2 are MDHEN and SYDVKM. CDR3 length: 13 amino acids. CDR3 in amino acids: CASSLSGVTEAFF. The CDR3 DNA reads as TGTGCCAGCAGTCTATCAGGCGTCACTGAAGCTTTCTTT.

The chain couples TRBV6-2 or TRBV6-3 to TRBJ2-5; 7 nucleotides agree with TRBD2. This CDR3 spans 15 amino acids. With 6 bases clipped from V and 2 bases from J, the junction kept 9 bases outside the gene matches. Germline CDR1 MNHEY, CDR2 SVGEGT. The CDR3 DNA sequence: TGTGCCAGCAGCCTACGGGGACTACCACAAGAGACCCAGTACTTC. Protein product: CASSLRGLPQETQYF.